This TCR beta chain was retrieved from a study of PD-1 blockade in classical Hodgkin lymphoma. Study-wide results and caveats: Relapsed/refractory patients reportedly had lower baseline diversity than newly diagnosed patients.

TCRdb's copy holds only in-frame clones and misses some; the assay was immunoSEQ multiplex PCR. The sample shows roughly 52,000 clones, around nine tenths of them seen only once. Time point defined: cycle 4 day 1 (C4D1), after more than five weeks of nivolumab. Relapse was seen in all patients after autologous stem cell transplantation, and brentuximab vedotin exposure was variable. CDR1 and CDR2 (germline): SGHRS, YFSETQ. The length of the CDR3 is 16 residues. Trimming stripped 0 bases from V and 6 bases from J, with 18 bases between. This clone appeared a single time. Its matching antigen is unknown.

The source is a human donor with classical Hodgkin lymphoma. The source material was peripheral blood mononuclear cells (PBMCs), sampled before the fourth cycle of nivolumab. The chain couples TRBV5-1 to TRBJ1-1; a possible D gene is TRBD1 (6 bases). The CDR3 DNA reads TGCGCCAGCAGCTTGGACAGGGCCCTTCAAGTCCCTGAAGCTTTCTTT. It specifies CASSLDRALQVPEAFF.